The rows below give T cell receptor beta chains drawn from one sample of a study of regulatory T cells in long-lasting Graves disease. Using its own MiXCR run on the multiplex PCR reads, TCRdb lists one record per CDR3 protein. The data contain over 450,000 distinct CDR3 sequences, 12% of them singletons. These data were likewise used in another study, on T cells in Graves' hyperthyroidism and ophthalmopathy.

This sample comprised peripheral blood mononuclear cells (PBMCs), obtained at new diagnosis, from a patient treated with antithyroid drugs. Receptor source: a woman aged 30 to 39 with Graves disease. CDR3s include the opening cysteine and the closing phenylalanine or tryptophan. D genes are given only for firm matches. Rows give clone size only sometimes, using once, few, many, or a class for an expanded clone.

d_gene | j_gene | abundance | v_gene | CDR3nt | CDR3aa
- | TRBJ2-5 | many | TRBV18 | TGTGCCAGCTCACTCACCTTCTACCAAGAGACCCAGTACTTC | CASSLTFYQETQYF
TRBD2 | TRBJ2-1 | - | TRBV15 | TGTGCCACCAGCACTTGGTTTTTGACTAGCGGGAATTACAATGAGCAGTTCTTC | CATSTWFLTSGNYNEQFF
- | TRBJ1-1 | - | TRBV6-2/TRBV6-3 | TGTGCCAGCAGTGGGGAGGCATGGGACACTGAAGCTTTCTTT | CASSGEAWDTEAFF
- | TRBJ2-7 | - | TRBV11-2 | TGTGCCAGCAGCTACACGACAGGTTCTGCCTACGAGCAGTACTTC | CASSYTTGSAYEQYF
- | TRBJ2-3 | many | TRBV7-9 | TGTGCCAGCAGCCCCAAGGCGGCCACAGATACGCAGTATTTT | CASSPKAATDTQYF
TRBD2 | TRBJ2-7 | many | TRBV7-9 | TGTGCCAGCAGCTTAACTAGCGGGAGAGACTACGAGCAGTACTTC | CASSLTSGRDYEQYF
- | TRBJ2-3 | many | TRBV28 | TGTGCCAGCCTCCGAGGAGTAGCGGTCGCGGATACGCAGTATTTT | CASLRGVAVADTQYF
TRBD1 | TRBJ2-5 | few | TRBV7-9 | TGTGCCAGCACCCGCCTTGGACAGGGACCCCAAGAGACCCAGTACTTC | CASTRLGQGPQETQYF
- | TRBJ2-7 | few | TRBV19 | TGTGCCAGTAGTATAGCGGGCTCACCCCTGGACGAGCAGTACTTC | CASSIAGSPLDEQYF
- | TRBJ1-3 | many | TRBV27 | TGTGCCAGCAGTTCCTCCCGCTCTGGAAACACCATATATTTT | CASSSSRSGNTIYF
- | TRBJ2-2 | - | TRBV7-9 | TGTGCCAGCAGCTTATGGGGGACTCGCACCGGGGAGCTGTTTTTT | CASSLWGTRTGELFF
- | TRBJ2-3 | many | TRBV18 | TGTGCCAGCTCACCACTGGAGAGCACAGATACGCAGTATTTT | CASSPLESTDTQYF
- | TRBJ1-1 | few | TRBV28 | TGTGCCAGCAGTTCCAACTACTGGGACACTGAAGCTTTCTTT | CASSSNYWDTEAFF
- | TRBJ1-1 | many | TRBV4-3 | TGCGCCAGCAGCCCCGGGGAAAGGGGATTGGCTGAAGCTTTCTTT | CASSPGERGLAEAFF
- | TRBJ1-6 | many | TRBV6-5 | TGTGCCAGCAGTTACGCTGGGACGGACCTCATTTTGGCCCTCCACTTT | CASSYAGTDLILALHF
- | TRBJ2-1 | few | TRBV9 | TGTGCCACCTCTCGAGGGCTAGCGTCCGATGAGCAGTTCTTC | CATSRGLASDEQFF
TRBD1 | TRBJ1-3 | - | TRBV19 | TGTGCCAGTACCTCACAGGGGGGAGGAAACACCATATATTTT | CASTSQGGGNTIYF
TRBD1 | TRBJ1-2 | many | TRBV30 | TGTGCCTGGAGTGAATGGGACAGGGACAACTATGGCTACACCTTC | CAWSEWDRDNYGYTF
- | TRBJ1-2 | many | TRBV5-6 | TGTGCCAGCAGCTTCCCCAGGACGAACTATGGCTACACCTTC | CASSFPRTNYGYTF
- | TRBJ1-1 | few | TRBV5-5 | TGTGCCAGCAGCTTGGGGTCGGGCGAGAACCTAGGTTTCTTT | CASSLGSGENLGFF
- | TRBJ2-1 | many | TRBV9 | TGTGCCAGCAGCGTTGACGGGCAATCCTACAATGAGCAGTTCTTC | CASSVDGQSYNEQFF
TRBD1 | TRBJ1-5 | - | TRBV19 | TGTGCCAGTAGTATGTCAGGGGGATGGAAACAGCCCCAGCATTTT | CASSMSGGWKQPQHF
TRBD1 | TRBJ2-7 | - | TRBV12-3/TRBV12-4 | TGTGCCAGCAGTCCCCGGGACAGTTCCTTCGAGCAGTACTTC | CASSPRDSSFEQYF
TRBD1 | TRBJ1-2 | few | TRBV20-1 | TGCAGTGCCCCCCTGGGACAGAACTATGGCTACACCTTC | CSAPLGQNYGYTF
- | TRBJ2-7 | once | TRBV11-2 | TGTGCCAGCTCTACCGGGACAACCACGTACGAGCAGTACTTC | CASSTGTTTYEQYF
- | TRBJ2-5 | many | TRBV14 | TGTGCCAGCAGCGGACATTTTCAAGAGACCCAGTACTTC | CASSGHFQETQYF
TRBD1 | TRBJ2-5 | many | TRBV11-1 | TGTGCCAGCAGCTCCATGGGGACAGGGCTCTTAGAGACCCAGTACTTC | CASSSMGTGLLETQYF
- | TRBJ1-5 | - | TRBV15 | TGTGCCACCAGCAGAGGCCGGGGTGGCAATCAGCCCCAGCATTTT | CATSRGRGGNQPQHF
- | TRBJ1-1 | - | TRBV11-2 | TGTGCCAGCAGCTTAACGGTATTGGACAGCCAAGCTTTCTTT | CASSLTVLDSQAFF
- | TRBJ1-6 | many | TRBV15 | TGTGCCACCAGCAGCCAGAAGGATTCACCCCTCCACTTT | CATSSQKDSPLHF
- | TRBJ2-3 | many | TRBV5-1 | TGCGCCAGCAGCTTAACAGGGAGGACAGATACGCAGTATTTT | CASSLTGRTDTQYF
- | TRBJ1-3 | - | TRBV7-2 | TGTGCCAGCAGCTCCGGATACTCTGGAAACACCATATATTTT | CASSSGYSGNTIYF
TRBD2 | TRBJ2-1 | many | TRBV2 | TGTGCCAGCATCAAAAGGAGACTAGCGGATACCTATGAGCAGTTCTTC | CASIKRRLADTYEQFF
TRBD2 | TRBJ2-7 | - | TRBV7-9 | TGTGCCAGCAGCTCATACGGGGGGGGAGACGAGCAGTACTTC | CASSSYGGGDEQYF
- | TRBJ1-5 | many | TRBV12-3/TRBV12-4 | TGTGCCAGCAGTTTCGGCGGGGCAGGCAATCAGCCCCAGCATTTT | CASSFGGAGNQPQHF
- | TRBJ1-3 | many | TRBV28 | TGTGCCAGCAGTGATCCGACAGAACACTCTGGAAACACCATATATTTT | CASSDPTEHSGNTIYF
- | TRBJ1-5 | many | TRBV28 | TGTGCCAGCAGTTTATCCGGACGATTTCAGCCCCAGCATTTT | CASSLSGRFQPQHF
- | TRBJ2-7 | many | TRBV2 | TGTGCCAGTCGGACCCTCCGGGAGCAGTACTTC | CASRTLREQYF